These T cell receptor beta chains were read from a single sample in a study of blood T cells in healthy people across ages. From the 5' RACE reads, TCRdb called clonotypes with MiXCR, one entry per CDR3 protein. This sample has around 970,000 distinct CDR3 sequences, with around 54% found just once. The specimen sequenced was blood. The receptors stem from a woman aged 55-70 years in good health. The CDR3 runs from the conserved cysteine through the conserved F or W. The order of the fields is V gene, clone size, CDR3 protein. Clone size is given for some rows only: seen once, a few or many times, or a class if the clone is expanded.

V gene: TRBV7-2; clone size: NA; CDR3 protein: CASNPALARRTDTQYF
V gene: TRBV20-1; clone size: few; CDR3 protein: CSAKEVYEQYF
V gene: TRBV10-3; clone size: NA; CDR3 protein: CAIRNGGVDRAFF
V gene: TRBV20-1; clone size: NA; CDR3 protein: CSVWAGQGAHEQYF
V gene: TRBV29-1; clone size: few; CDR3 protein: CSVHGQASYEQYF
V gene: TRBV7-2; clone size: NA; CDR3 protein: CASSLELAGNEQFF
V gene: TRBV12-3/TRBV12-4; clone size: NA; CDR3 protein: CASSSTYSNQPQHF
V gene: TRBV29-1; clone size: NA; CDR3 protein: CSVDLEDTGEQYF
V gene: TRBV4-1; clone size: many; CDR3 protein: CASSQDWLGGYTF
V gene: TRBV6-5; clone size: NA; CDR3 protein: CASSYSRSRGQETQYF
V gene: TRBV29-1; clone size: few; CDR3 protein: CSVEGFLGQGADEQFF
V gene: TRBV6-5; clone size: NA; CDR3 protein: CASSYGASGRNNEQFF
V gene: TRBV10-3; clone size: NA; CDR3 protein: CAISESAGFYNEQFF
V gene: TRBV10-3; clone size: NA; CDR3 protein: CAIGDWYEQYF
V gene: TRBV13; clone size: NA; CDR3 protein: CASSLRPSGKLNEQFF
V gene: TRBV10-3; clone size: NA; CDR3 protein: CAIRSSANYGYTF
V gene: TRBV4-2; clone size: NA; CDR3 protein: CASSQVDGTGEETQYF
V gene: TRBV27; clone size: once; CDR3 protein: CASSPVAGGPGNNEQYF
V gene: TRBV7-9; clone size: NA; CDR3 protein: CASTLQYF
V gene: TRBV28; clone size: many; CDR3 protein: CASSLSLAGASETQYF
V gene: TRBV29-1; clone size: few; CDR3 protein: CSVGRTGPIEQFF
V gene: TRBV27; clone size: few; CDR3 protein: CASSPHLSYEQYF
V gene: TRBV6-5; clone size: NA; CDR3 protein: CASSYSRTGISTDTQYF